One sample yielded the 21 T cell receptor beta chains listed below, sequenced in a study of cytomegalovirus exposure and HLA in healthy donors. PCR involved 60 Vbeta and 13 Jbeta primers. Some clones are missing from TCRdb's copy, which holds only in-frame ones; the method was immunoSEQ multiplex PCR. In total, the table holds roughly 200,000 clones. Sequenced: PBMCs. All receptors come from a man under 40 in good health and CMV-seronegative.

V usage is TRBV7-9 and J usage is TRBJ1-1; a possible D gene is TRBD1 (5 bases). This CDR3 region has 16 residues. Germline CDR1 SEHNR, CDR2 FQNEAQ (reference sequence). V was clipped by 5 bases and J by 7 bases, with 23 bases between them. CDR3 in amino acids: CASSHPVGRGSVEAFF. The CDR3 nucleotides read TGTGCCAGCAGCCACCCTGTCGGGAGGGGTTCAGTTGAAGCTTTCTTT. Looking up the rest from reference TRBV7-9 and TRBJ1-1 gives the full variable domain: DTGVSQNPRHKITKRGQNVTFRCDPISEHNRLYWYRQTLGQGPEFLTYFQNEAQLEKSRLLSDRFSAERPKGSFSTLEIQRTEQGDSAMYLCASSHPVGRGSVEAFFGQGTRLTVV.

The J gene is TRBJ2-2, the V gene TRBV27, with 7 bases matching TRBD2. Trimming removed 7 bases from V and 7 bases from J; junction bases left unmatched: 6. Per germline, CDR1 MNHEY and CDR2 SMNVEV (reference sequence). CDR3 length equals 13 residues. This CDR3 reads CASMGGGFGELFF. CDR3 DNA: TGTGCCAGCATGGGGGGGGGTTTCGGGGAGCTGTTTTTT.

This CDR3 reads CASSFSLAGGPMDNEQFF. The CDR3 nucleotides read TGTGCCAGCAGCTTCTCTCTAGCGGGAGGGCCTATGGACAATGAGCAGTTCTTC. The chain joins TRBV9 to TRBJ2-1; 12 nucleotides align to TRBD2. This CDR3 contains 18 residues. The V gene end was trimmed by 4 bases and the J gene end by 5 bases; junction bases not matched to a gene: 13. Germline V gene sequence: CDR1 SGDLS, CDR2 YYNGEE. The full variable domain, in which reference TRBV9 and TRBJ2-1 provide the parts outside the CDR3, is DSGVTQTPKHLITATGQRVTLRCSPRSGDLSVYWYQQSLDQGLQFLIQYYNGEERAKGNILERFSAQQFPDLHSELNLSSLELGDSALYFCASSFSLAGGPMDNEQFFGPGTRLTVL.

Turning to this clone: The junction differs from germline at one of its ends, possibly a read error. The CDR3 protein is CASSLDMTYGQYF. The CDR3 DNA reads TGTGCCAGCAGCTTGGACATGACCTACGGGCAGTACTTC. The chain recombines TRBV11-3 with TRBJ2-7; TRBD1 might be the D (5 bases). The CDR3 totals 13 residues. In germline, CDR1 is SGHNT, CDR2 YENEEA. The full variable domain, completed using reference TRBV11-3 and TRBJ2-7, is EAGVVQSPRYKIIEKKQPVAFWCNPISGHNTLYWYLQNLGQGPELLIRYENEEAVDDSQLPKDRFSAERLKGVDSTLKIQPAELGDSAVYLCASSLDMTYGQYFGPGTRLTVT.

This chain connects TRBV6-5 to TRBJ1-2; 9 bases map to TRBD1. Germline loops: CDR1 MNHEY, CDR2 SVGAGI. The CDR3 has 15 amino acids. V gave up 5 bases and J gave up 4 bases; unmatched junction bases: 8. CDR3 bases: TGTGCCAGCAGTGTTTTAGGGACAGGGAGCTATGGCTACACCTTC. It translates to CASSVLGTGSYGYTF.

The chain carries TRBV6-1 and TRBJ1-4; TRBD1 aligns across 9 bases. The CDR3 length is 14 residues. Trimming took 7 bases from V and 12 from J; bases not matched to a gene: 12. Germline V gives CDR1 MNHNS, CDR2 SASEGT. CDR3 residues: CASILDRGREELFF. DNA of the CDR3: TGTGCCAGCATTCTGGACAGGGGACGCGAGGAACTGTTTTTT.

This rearrangement joins TRBV28 to TRBJ1-3; D uncertain. Trimming removed 5 bases at V and 5 bases at J, with 13 bases between. The CDR3 extends over 14 amino acids. CDR1 is MDHEN, CDR2 SYDVKM, per germline. CDR3 residues: CASSPESIRNTIYF. CDR3 DNA: TGTGCCAGCAGTCCTGAGTCCATTAGAAACACCATATATTTT.

This chain links TRBV28 with TRBJ2-7; TRBD2 matches at 7 bases. CDR3 length: 14 residues. Trimming removed 8 bases from V and 3 bases from J; junction bases left unmatched: 10. Germline assignment: CDR1 MDHEN and CDR2 SYDVKM. The CDR3 bases are TGTGCCAGCTCCCCGCCGGGGGGAAACTACGAGCAGTACTTC. Its protein product is CASSPPGGNYEQYF.

V is TRBV6-6 and J is TRBJ1-1; 8 bases match TRBD1. The trim removed 7 bases at V and 1 base at J, leaving 8 bases unmatched. CDR1 MNHNY and CDR2 SVGAGI come from the germline V gene (reference sequence). This CDR3 is built from 15 residues. This CDR3 is CASTEVGQGNTEAFF. The CDR3 DNA reads TGTGCCAGCACCGAGGTCGGACAGGGGAACACTGAAGCTTTCTTT.

J is TRBJ2-2 and V is TRBV9; D remains ambiguous. The length of the CDR3 is 16 residues. With 4 bases removed from V and 3 bases from J, the gap between germline ends came to 16 bases. Germline CDR1 is SGDLS and CDR2 is YYNGEE. In nucleotides, the CDR3 is TGTGCCAGCAGCCTACAACCTGAGGTAGACACCGGGGAGCTGTTTTTT. Translating gives CASSLQPEVDTGELFF.

The chain joins TRBV27 to TRBJ1-4, with TRBD1 as a possible D gene (6 bases). The CDR3 extends over 15 amino acids. Germline values: CDR1 MNHEY, CDR2 SMNVEV (reference sequence). Deletions cut 5 bases from V and 3 bases from J, with 13 bases between. As DNA, the CDR3 is TGTGCCAGCAGTCCCACAGGGTCATCTAATGAAAAACTGTTTTTT. It codes for CASSPTGSSNEKLFF.

The chain links TRBV6-6 to TRBJ2-2, with TRBD1 identical over 7 bases. V was pared by 1 base and J by 8 bases, with 4 bases of the junction left unmatched. CDR3 length: 14 amino acids. The V gene's germline CDR1 is MNHNY and CDR2 SVGAGI (reference sequence). CDR3 protein: CASSYLTGSGELFF. Written as DNA, the CDR3 is TGTGCCAGCAGTTACTTGACAGGGTCTGGGGAGCTGTTTTTT.

The chain links TRBV30 to TRBJ1-2; 7 bases are shared with TRBD1. Germline loops: CDR1 GTSNPN, CDR2 SVGIG (reference sequence). CDR3 size: 13 residues. The V gene end was trimmed by 3 bases and the J gene end by 6 bases; junction bases not matched to a gene: 7. The CDR3 loop is CAWRTTGANGYTF. CDR3 nucleotides: TGTGCCTGGAGGACTACAGGGGCGAATGGCTACACCTTC.

The chain employs TRBV9 and TRBJ2-2, with no clear D. This CDR3 comprises 13 residues. V dropped 0 bases and J dropped 4 bases, with 4 bases sitting between them. In germline, CDR1 is SGDLS, CDR2 YYNGEE. The CDR3 spells CASSVDGTGELFF. For the CDR3, the DNA is TGTGCCAGCAGCGTAGACGGCACCGGGGAGCTGTTTTTT.

The chain uses TRBV5-6 and TRBJ2-3, with TRBD1 matching over 9 bases. V was pared by 3 bases and J by 4 bases, with 6 bases of the junction left unmatched. This CDR3 is 15 amino acids long. CDR1 is SGHDT, CDR2 YYEEEE, per germline. CDR3 in DNA: TGTGCCAGCAGCTCGGGACAGGGCCCCCCAGATACGCAGTATTTT. It encodes CASSSGQGPPDTQYF.

V usage is TRBV27 and J usage is TRBJ2-2; 16 bases align to TRBD2. CDR1 and CDR2 from the germline V gene are MNHEY and SMNVEV (reference sequence). This CDR3 comprises 22 residues. V gave up 3 bases and J gave up 4 bases; unmatched junction bases: 17. CDR3 sequence reads: CASSLRGNPGLAGGPGTGELFF. The CDR3 coding sequence is TGTGCCAGCAGTTTGCGGGGGAATCCGGGACTAGCGGGGGGGCCGGGCACCGGGGAGCTGTTTTTT.

The chain joins TRBV19 to TRBJ1-4; D is unresolved. Germline assignment: CDR1 LNHDA and CDR2 SQIVND (reference sequence). CDR3 length: 14 amino acids. Trimming stripped 4 bases from V and 3 bases from J, with 9 bases between. The CDR3 loop is CASSTWQANEKLFF. As DNA, the CDR3 is TGTGCCAGTAGTACCTGGCAGGCTAATGAAAAACTGTTTTTT. Full variable domain (rest looked up from reference TRBV19 and TRBJ1-4): DGGITQSPKYLFRKEGQNVTLSCEQNLNHDAMYWYRQDPGQGLRLIYYSQIVNDFQKGDIAEGYSVSREKKESFPLTVTSAQKNPTAFYLCASSTWQANEKLFFGSGTQLSVL.

The chain has TRBV28 and TRBJ2-2; 7 bases align to TRBD2. The germline V gene has CDR1 MDHEN and CDR2 SYDVKM. This CDR3 is 16 amino acids long. V shed 5 bases, J shed 6 bases, and the junction held 12 bases outside the gene matches. This CDR3 is CASSTVGGRAAGELFF. In DNA form, the CDR3 reads TGTGCCAGCAGTACCGTGGGTGGGAGGGCCGCCGGGGAGCTGTTTTTT.

The chain employs TRBV27 and TRBJ1-4; perhaps TRBD1 as D (5 bases). V gave up 5 bases and J gave up 7 bases, with 17 bases separating them. Germline CDR1 MNHEY, CDR2 SMNVEV (reference sequence). The CDR3 spans 15 residues. In DNA, the CDR3 is TGTGCCAGCAGTACCCCTTCCCTAGGGGTTGAAAAACTGTTTTTT. Encoded protein: CASSTPSLGVEKLFF.

The rearrangement links TRBV30 to TRBJ1-1; no firm D call. V lost 2 bases and J 1 base, leaving 8 bases between the germline ends. The CDR3 extends over 13 amino acids. Per germline, CDR1 GTSNPN and CDR2 SVGIG (reference sequence). CDR3 loop: CAWSPSSNTEAFF. For the CDR3, the DNA is TGTGCCTGGAGTCCCTCCTCGAACACTGAAGCTTTCTTT.

The V gene is TRBV10-2, the J gene TRBJ2-1; 13 positions agree with TRBD2. Germline CDR1 and CDR2: WSHSY and SAAADI. V was clipped by 11 bases and J by 14 bases; unmatched bases: 6. The CDR3 spans 11 residues. The chain's CDR3 is CAGRTSGGEFF. The CDR3 region has the DNA TGCGCCGGGCGGACTAGCGGGGGAGAGTTCTTC.